One sample yielded the 10 T cell receptor beta chains listed below, sequenced in a study of early T cells in non-severe SARS-CoV-2 infection. One entry per CDR3 protein, called by TCRdb with MiXCR from the 5' RACE reads. The sample holds nearly 95,000 distinct CDR3 sequences; 15% to 20% are singletons and the top ten take roughly 4.7%. Sequences were derived from whole blood, sampled at baseline. Receptor source: an adult who was a healthcare worker with PCR-confirmed SARS-CoV-2 infection or an uninfected control (not recorded which).

The V and J genes are TRBV9 and TRBJ1-6; D unresolved. The CDR3 is made up of 17 amino acids. Germline V gene sequence: CDR1 SGDLS, CDR2 YYNGEE. Trimming removed 0 bases at V and 0 bases at J, with 10 bases between. CDR3 nucleotide sequence: TGTGCCAGCAGCGTAGGGGTGGACCGCTCCTATAATTCACCCCTCCACTTT. Its translation: CASSVGVDRSYNSPLHF.

There are many counts of this clonotype. The chain joins TRBV5-1 to TRBJ2-7, with D possibly being TRBD2 (6 bases). Germline CDR1 and CDR2: SGHRS and YFSETQ. The V end was cut by 4 bases, the J end by 1 base, with 21 bases between. The CDR3 spans 17 residues. Here the CDR3 DNA reads TGCGCCAGCAGCCTCAGACCTAGCGAGGTTTTATCCTACGAGCAGTACTTC. It translates to CASSLRPSEVLSYEQYF. The full variable domain, completed using reference TRBV5-1 and TRBJ2-7, is KAGVTQTPRYLIKTRGQQVTLSCSPISGHRSVSWYQQTPGQGLQFLFEYFSETQRNKGNFPGRFSGRQFSNSRSEMNVSTLELGDSALYLCASSLRPSEVLSYEQYFGPGTRLTVT.

This rearrangement joins TRBV18 to TRBJ2-3; 9 positions match TRBD2. CDR1 and CDR2 from the germline V gene are KGHSH and LQKENI. The CDR3 has 16 amino acids. V lost 6 bases and J lost 2; bases outside the gene matches: 9. The CDR3 nucleotides read TGTGCCAGCTCTCCATCCGGGACTAGCAACACAGATACGCAGTATTTT. Translated: CASSPSGTSNTDTQYF.

This clonotype came up a few times. The rearrangement uses TRBV12-5 and TRBJ2-1, with 9 bases lining up with TRBD2. V shed 4 bases and J 3 bases; nucleotides not matched to a gene: 7. CDR1 LGHNT and CDR2 FRNRAP come from the germline V gene. This CDR3 has 16 residues. CDR3 amino acids: CASGSSTTSGYNEQFF. The DNA for the CDR3 is TGTGCTAGTGGTTCCTCAACGACTAGCGGCTACAATGAGCAGTTCTTC.

This clonotype was seen many times. The rearrangement joins TRBV12-3 or TRBV12-4 to TRBJ2-7; D remains unclear. V was cut by 6 bases and J by 4 bases, with 7 bases left in between. This CDR3 is built from 11 residues. Here the CDR3 DNA reads TGTGCCAGCAGCCGACGGTACGAGCAGTACTTC. Translating gives CASSRRYEQYF.

This clonotype was recorded a few times. The V gene is TRBV7-9, the J gene TRBJ2-5, with D possibly being TRBD1 or TRBD2 (6 bases each). CDR3 length equals 18 residues. Trimming cost V 5 bases and J 2 bases, with 24 bases left between them. The germline V gene encodes CDR1 SEHNR and CDR2 FQNEAQ (reference sequence). The CDR3 region has the DNA TGTGCCAGCAGCCGCGTCACGCATCACCTAGGGGGGCAAGAGACCCAGTACTTC. Translation: CASSRVTHHLGGQETQYF.

This clonotype was counted only a few times. The chain couples TRBV29-1 to TRBJ2-7; 7 positions match TRBD1. Per germline, CDR1 SQVTM and CDR2 ANQGSEA. CDR3 length equals 13 residues. The CDR3 protein is CGIKTGISYEQYF. The CDR3 nucleotides read TGCGGGATCAAGACAGGGATTTCCTACGAGCAGTACTTC.

This clonotype was seen only a few times. This chain uses TRBV28 with TRBJ2-5, with D unclear. This CDR3 is built from 13 residues. Germline V CDR1 and CDR2: MDHEN, SYDVKM. V gave up 3 bases and J gave up 4 bases, with 9 bases separating them. CDR3 amino acids: CASSLLHRETQYF. CDR3 DNA sequence: TGTGCCAGCAGTTTGTTACACCGAGAGACCCAGTACTTC. Using reference TRBV28 and TRBJ2-5 for the parts outside the CDR3, the full variable domain is DVKVTQSSRYLVKRTGEKVFLECVQDMDHENMFWYRQDPGLGLRLIYFSYDVKMKEKGDIPEGYSVSREKKERFSLILESASTNQTSMYLCASSLLHRETQYFGPGTRLLVL.

There are a few counts of this clonotype. This chain joins TRBV12-3 or TRBV12-4 and TRBJ2-1, with TRBD2 matching 10 bases. Losses at the gene ends were 6 bases for V and 7 bases for J; bases not matched to a gene: 12. The CDR3 is 16 amino acids. The DNA of the CDR3 is TGTGCCAGCAGCTCCCGAGCGGGAGGGGAAGAAAATGAGCAGTTCTTC. Protein product: CASSSRAGGEENEQFF.

The genes are TRBV4-1 and TRBJ2-7; D not certain. This CDR3 region has 13 residues. Germline loops: CDR1 MGHRA, CDR2 YSYEKL. With 2 bases removed from V and 3 bases from J, the gap between germline ends came to 8 bases. The CDR3 here is CASSQLGNYEQYF. The CDR3 nucleotides read TGCGCCAGCAGCCAATTGGGAAACTACGAGCAGTACTTC.